The TCR beta chain described here comes from a study of blood T cell repertoires in COVID-19. The overall study: Acute and convalescent COVID-19 specimens originated in the United States, Italy and Spain. In each case, the material was cDNA or gDNA derived from T cells, B-cell-depleted T cells, or PBMCs.

In the authors' methods: Amplified reference gene primers provided the basis for estimating nucleated cell counts. Assay used: immunoSEQ multiplex PCR; TCRdb lists only in-frame clones, some missing. V and J calls plus clone size are reproduced from that table; the DNA served to infer D and trimming. This sample has around 200,000 clones, with about 83% found just once. Trimming took off 5 bases at V and 1 base at J, with 17 bases between the two ends. The CDR3 consists of 16 residues. Germline CDR1 MDHEN, CDR2 SYDVKM. The clonotype originates from a woman aged 45-65 years with acute or convalescent COVID-19. Input material: peripheral blood. This chain uses TRBV28 with TRBJ2-5; tentative D call: TRBD2 (6 bases). The CDR3 sequence is CASSPKRAGLQETQYF. Here the CDR3 DNA reads TGTGCCAGCAGTCCGAAACGGGCGGGACTCCAAGAGACCCAGTACTTC.